This T cell receptor (beta chain) was retrieved from a study of shared clonotypes between healthy human individuals. Genomic DNA per cell subset filled all wells of several immunoSEQ plates. Data came from immunoSEQ multiplex PCR; TCRdb stores just in-frame clones and leaves some out. This table holds 490,000 or so clones, around three quarters found once. Germline CDR1 and CDR2: ENHRY and SYGVKD. The CDR3 sequence is 21 residues long. Trimming took 2 bases from V and 0 from J; bases not matched to a gene: 11. This receptor was identified in a woman aged 40 to 49 in good health. Some clones in this sample may be carry-over from other donors' samples. Sequencing used PBMCs. The gene calls are TRBV10-3 and TRBJ2-1, with TRBD2 identical over 15 bases. The CDR3 loop is CAISERARTSGRVSSYNEQFF. CDR3 DNA sequence: TGTGCCATCAGTGAGAGGGCCCGGACTAGCGGGAGGGTAAGCTCCTACAATGAGCAGTTCTTC.